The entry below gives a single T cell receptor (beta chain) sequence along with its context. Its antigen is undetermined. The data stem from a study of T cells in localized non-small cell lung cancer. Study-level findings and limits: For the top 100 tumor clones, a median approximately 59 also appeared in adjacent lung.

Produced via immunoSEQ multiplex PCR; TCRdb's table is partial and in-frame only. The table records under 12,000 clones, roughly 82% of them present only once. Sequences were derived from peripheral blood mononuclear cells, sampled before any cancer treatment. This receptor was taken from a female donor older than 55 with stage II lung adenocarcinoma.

CDR3 DNA sequence: TGTGCCAGCAGCTTCCATAGTTCGGGGGATAGCGACTATGGCTACACCTTC. The encoded protein is CASSFHSSGDSDYGYTF. V and J are TRBV7-9 and TRBJ1-2; D is perhaps TRBD1 (5 bases). The V gene's germline CDR1 is SEHNR and CDR2 FQNEAQ (reference sequence). This CDR3 spans 17 amino acids. The V end lost 3 bases, the J end lost 3 bases, and 20 bases lay between the germline ends.